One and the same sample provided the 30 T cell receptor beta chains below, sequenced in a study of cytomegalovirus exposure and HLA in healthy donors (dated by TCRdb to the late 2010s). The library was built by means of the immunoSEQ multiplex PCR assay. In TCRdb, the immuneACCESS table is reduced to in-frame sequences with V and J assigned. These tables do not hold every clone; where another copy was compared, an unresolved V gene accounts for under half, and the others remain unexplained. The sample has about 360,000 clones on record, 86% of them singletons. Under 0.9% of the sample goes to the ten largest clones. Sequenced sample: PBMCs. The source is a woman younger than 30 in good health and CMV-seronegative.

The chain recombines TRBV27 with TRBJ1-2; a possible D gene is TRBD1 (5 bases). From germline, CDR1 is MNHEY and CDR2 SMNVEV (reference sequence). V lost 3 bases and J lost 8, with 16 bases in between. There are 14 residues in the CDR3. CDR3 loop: CASSFIGGAEGYTF. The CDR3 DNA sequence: TGTGCCAGCAGTTTTATAGGAGGGGCGGAGGGCTACACCTTC.

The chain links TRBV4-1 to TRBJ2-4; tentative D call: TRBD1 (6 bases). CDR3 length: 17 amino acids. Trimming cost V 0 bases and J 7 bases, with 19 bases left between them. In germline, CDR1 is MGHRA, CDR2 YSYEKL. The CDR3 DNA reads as TGCGCCAGCAGCCAAGAAGCAAAGACAGGCCCCAGGAACATTCAGTACTTC. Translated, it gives CASSQEAKTGPRNIQYF.

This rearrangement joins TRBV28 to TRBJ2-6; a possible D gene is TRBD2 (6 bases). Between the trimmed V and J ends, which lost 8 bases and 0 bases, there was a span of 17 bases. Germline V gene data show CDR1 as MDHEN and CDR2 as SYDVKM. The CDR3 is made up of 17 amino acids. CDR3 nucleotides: TGTGCCAGCTCCCTTTATAGCGGTCCCTCTGGGGCCAACGTCCTGACTTTC. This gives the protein CASSLYSGPSGANVLTF.

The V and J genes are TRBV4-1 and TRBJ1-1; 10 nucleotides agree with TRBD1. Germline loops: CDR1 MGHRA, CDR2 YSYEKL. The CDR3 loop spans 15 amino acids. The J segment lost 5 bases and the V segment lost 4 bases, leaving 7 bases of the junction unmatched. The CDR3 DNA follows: TGCGCCAGCAGCCTAACCGGGACAGGGGCGACTGAAGCTTTCTTT. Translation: CASSLTGTGATEAFF.

DNA for the CDR3: TGTGCCAGCAGCTTGATCGGACAGGCTGGGGCCAACGTCCTGACTTTC. Translated, it gives CASSLIGQAGANVLTF. The rearrangement uses TRBV5-6 and TRBJ2-6, with 7 bases lining up with TRBD1. V lost 1 base, J lost 2 bases, and 3 bases stayed unmatched. The CDR3 sequence is 16 residues long. CDR1 and CDR2 (germline): SGHDT, YYEEEE.

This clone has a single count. In DNA, the CDR3 is TGTGCCAGCAGCTGGGGACAGCCAACGCAGGGGGAGACCCAGTACTTC. As protein: CASSWGQPTQGETQYF. The chain uses TRBV11-2 and TRBJ2-5; 7 bases map to TRBD1. V lost 4 bases, J lost 5 bases, and 13 bases stayed unmatched. This CDR3 contains 16 residues. Germline V lookup: CDR1 SGHAT, CDR2 FQNNGV.

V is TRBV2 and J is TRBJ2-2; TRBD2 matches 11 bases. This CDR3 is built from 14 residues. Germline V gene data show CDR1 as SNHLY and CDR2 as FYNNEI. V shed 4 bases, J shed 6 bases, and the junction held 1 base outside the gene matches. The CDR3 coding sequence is TGTGCCAGCAGTGCGGGACTAGCGGCCGGGGAGCTGTTTTTT. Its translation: CASSAGLAAGELFF.

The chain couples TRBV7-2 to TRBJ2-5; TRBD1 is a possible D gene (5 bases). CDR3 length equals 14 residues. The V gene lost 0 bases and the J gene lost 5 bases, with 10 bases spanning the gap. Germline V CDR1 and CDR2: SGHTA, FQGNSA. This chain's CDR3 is CASSLAGRGETQYF. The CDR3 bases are TGTGCCAGCAGCTTAGCGGGGCGAGGCGAGACCCAGTACTTC.

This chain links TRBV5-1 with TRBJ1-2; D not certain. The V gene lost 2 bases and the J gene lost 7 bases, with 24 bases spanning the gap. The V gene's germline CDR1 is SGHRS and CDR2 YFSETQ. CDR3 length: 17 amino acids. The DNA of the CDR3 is TGCGCCAGCAGCTTCGATGAAACCGGCGAAGACCCAGGTGGCTACACCTTC. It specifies CASSFDETGEDPGGYTF.

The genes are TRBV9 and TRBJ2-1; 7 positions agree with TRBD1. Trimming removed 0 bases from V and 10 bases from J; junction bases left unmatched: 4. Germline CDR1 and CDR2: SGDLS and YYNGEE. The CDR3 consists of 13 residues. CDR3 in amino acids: CASSVAQGWEQFF. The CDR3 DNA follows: TGTGCCAGCAGCGTAGCACAGGGGTGGGAGCAGTTCTTC. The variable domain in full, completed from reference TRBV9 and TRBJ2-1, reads DSGVTQTPKHLITATGQRVTLRCSPRSGDLSVYWYQQSLDQGLQFLIQYYNGEERAKGNILERFSAQQFPDLHSELNLSSLELGDSALYFCASSVAQGWEQFFGPGTRLTVL.

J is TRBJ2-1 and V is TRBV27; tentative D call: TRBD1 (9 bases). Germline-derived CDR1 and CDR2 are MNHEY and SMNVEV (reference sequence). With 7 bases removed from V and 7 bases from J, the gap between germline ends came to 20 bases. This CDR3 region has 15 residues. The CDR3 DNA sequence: TGTGCCAGCACCTCGGGGGGGACAGGGAGAAATGAGCAGTTCTTC. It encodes CASTSGGTGRNEQFF.

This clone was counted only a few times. CDR3 nucleotide sequence: TGTGCCCGACAGGGGGCAGCCGGGGAGCTGTTTTTT. Residues: CARQGAAGELFF. The chain carries TRBV30 and TRBJ2-2; TRBD1 agrees at 10 bases. Losses at the gene ends were 8 bases for V and 6 bases for J; bases not matched to a gene: 3. The CDR3 runs 12 residues. CDR1 and CDR2 from the germline V gene are GTSNPN and SVGIG (reference sequence).

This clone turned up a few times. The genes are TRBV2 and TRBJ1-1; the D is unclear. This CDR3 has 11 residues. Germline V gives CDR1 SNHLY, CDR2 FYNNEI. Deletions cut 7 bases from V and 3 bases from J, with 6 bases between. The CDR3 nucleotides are TGTGCCAGCATTGTATACACTGAAGCTTTCTTT. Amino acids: CASIVYTEAFF. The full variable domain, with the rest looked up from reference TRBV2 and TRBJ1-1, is EPEVTQTPSHQVTQMGQEVILRCVPISNHLYFYWYRQILGQKVEFLVSFYNNEISEKSEIFDDQFSVERPDGSNFTLKIRSTKLEDSAMYFCASIVYTEAFFGQGTRLTVV.

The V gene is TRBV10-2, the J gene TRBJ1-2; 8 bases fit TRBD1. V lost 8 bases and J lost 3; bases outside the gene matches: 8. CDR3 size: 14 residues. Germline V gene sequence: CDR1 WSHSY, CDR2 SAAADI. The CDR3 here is CASGYTGGDYGYTF. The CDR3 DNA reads TGCGCCAGCGGGTATACAGGGGGAGACTATGGCTACACCTTC.

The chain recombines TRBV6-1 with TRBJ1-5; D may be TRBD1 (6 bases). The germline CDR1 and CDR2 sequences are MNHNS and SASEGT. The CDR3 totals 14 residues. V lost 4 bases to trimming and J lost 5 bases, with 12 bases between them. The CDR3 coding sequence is TGTGCCAGCAGTGTCTACAGGGTTGATCAGCCCCAGCATTTT. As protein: CASSVYRVDQPQHF.

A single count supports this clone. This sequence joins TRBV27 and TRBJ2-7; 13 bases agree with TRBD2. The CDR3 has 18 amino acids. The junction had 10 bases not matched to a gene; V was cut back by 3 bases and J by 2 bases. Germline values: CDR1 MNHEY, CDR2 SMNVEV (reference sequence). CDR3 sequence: CASSFFGLAGELPYEQYF. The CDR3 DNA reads TGTGCCAGCAGTTTCTTTGGACTAGCGGGAGAACTTCCCTACGAGCAGTACTTC.

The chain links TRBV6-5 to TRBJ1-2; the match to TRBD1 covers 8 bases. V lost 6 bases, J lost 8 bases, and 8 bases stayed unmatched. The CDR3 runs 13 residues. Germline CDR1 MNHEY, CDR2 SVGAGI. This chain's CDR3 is CASSTRTGFGYTF. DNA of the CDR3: TGTGCCAGCAGCACCCGGACAGGGTTCGGCTACACCTTC.

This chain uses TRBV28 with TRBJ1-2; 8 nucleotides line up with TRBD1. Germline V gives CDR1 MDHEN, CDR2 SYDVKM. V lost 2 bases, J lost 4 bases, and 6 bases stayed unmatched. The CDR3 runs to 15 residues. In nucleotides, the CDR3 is TGTGCCAGCAGTTTAATCCAGGGGGCTACCTATGGCTACACCTTC. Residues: CASSLIQGATYGYTF.

Here the CDR3 reads CASSDRQGQFF. The CDR3 nucleotides read TGCGCCAGCAGTGACCGACAGGGGCAGTTCTTC. J is TRBJ2-1 and V is TRBV10-1, with 7 bases fitting TRBD1. Germline trimming cut 3 bases from V and 12 bases from J; bases unmatched to any gene: 2. CDR3 length equals 11 residues. The germline gives CDR1 WNHNN, CDR2 SYGVQD (reference sequence).

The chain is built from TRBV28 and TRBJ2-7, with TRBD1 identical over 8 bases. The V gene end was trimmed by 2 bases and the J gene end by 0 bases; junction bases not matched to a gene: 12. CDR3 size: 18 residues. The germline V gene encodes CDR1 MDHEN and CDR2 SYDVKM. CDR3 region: CASSLGSWGQVISYEQYF. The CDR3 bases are TGTGCCAGCAGTTTAGGCTCGTGGGGACAGGTCATCTCCTACGAGCAGTACTTC.

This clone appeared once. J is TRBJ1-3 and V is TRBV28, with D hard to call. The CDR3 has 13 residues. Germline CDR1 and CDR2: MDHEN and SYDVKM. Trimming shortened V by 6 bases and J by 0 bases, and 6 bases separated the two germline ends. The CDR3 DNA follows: TGTGCCAGCAGGGTCTACTCTGGAAACACCATATATTTT. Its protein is CASRVYSGNTIYF.

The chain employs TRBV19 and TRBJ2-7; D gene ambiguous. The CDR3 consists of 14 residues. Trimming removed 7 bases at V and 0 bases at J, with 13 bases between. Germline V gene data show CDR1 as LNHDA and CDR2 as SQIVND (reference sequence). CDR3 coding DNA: TGTGCCAGTACCTCCAAACTGAGCTCCTACGAGCAGTACTTC. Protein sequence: CASTSKLSSYEQYF.

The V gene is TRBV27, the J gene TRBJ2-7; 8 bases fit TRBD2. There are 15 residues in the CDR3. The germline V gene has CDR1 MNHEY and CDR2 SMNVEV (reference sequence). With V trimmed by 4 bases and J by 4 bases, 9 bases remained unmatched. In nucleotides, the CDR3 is TGTGCCAGCAGTTCCCACTCGGGGGGGAGGTACGAGCAGTACTTC. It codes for CASSSHSGGRYEQYF.

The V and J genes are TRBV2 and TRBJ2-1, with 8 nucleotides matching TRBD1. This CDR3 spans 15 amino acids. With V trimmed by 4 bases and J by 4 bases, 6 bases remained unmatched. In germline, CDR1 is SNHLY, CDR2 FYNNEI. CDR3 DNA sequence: TGTGCCAGCAGTGCTCGACAGGGGCAATACAATGAGCAGTTCTTC. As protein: CASSARQGQYNEQFF.

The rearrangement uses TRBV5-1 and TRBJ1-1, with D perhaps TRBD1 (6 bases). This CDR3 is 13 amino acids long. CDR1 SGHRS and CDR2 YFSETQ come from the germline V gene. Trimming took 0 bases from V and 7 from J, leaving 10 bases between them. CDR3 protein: CASSLDGRGEAFF. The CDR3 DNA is TGCGCCAGCAGCTTGGATGGCAGGGGTGAAGCTTTCTTT.

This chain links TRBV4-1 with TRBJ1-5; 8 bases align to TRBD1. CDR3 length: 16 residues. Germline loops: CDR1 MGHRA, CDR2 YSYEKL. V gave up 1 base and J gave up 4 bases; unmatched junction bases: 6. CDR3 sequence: CASSQGARQGNQPQHF. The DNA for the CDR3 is TGCGCCAGCAGCCAAGGAGCCCGACAGGGGAATCAGCCCCAGCATTTT.

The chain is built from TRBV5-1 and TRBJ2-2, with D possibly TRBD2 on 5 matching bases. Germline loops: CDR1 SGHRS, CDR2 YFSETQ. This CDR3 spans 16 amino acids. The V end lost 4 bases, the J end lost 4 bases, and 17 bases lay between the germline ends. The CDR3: CASSPIGEGGTGELFF. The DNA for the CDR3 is TGCGCCAGCAGCCCCATCGGTGAGGGTGGCACCGGGGAGCTGTTTTTT.

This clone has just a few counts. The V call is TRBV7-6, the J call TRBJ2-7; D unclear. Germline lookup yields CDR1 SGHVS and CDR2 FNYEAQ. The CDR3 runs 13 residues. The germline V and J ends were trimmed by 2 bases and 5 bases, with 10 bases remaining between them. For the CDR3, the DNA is TGTGCCAGCAGCTTACGAGGCTCGCACGAGCAGTACTTC. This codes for CASSLRGSHEQYF.

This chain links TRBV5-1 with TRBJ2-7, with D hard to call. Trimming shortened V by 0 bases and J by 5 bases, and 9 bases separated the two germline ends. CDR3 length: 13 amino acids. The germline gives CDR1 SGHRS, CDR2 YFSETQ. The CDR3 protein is CASSLGPVDEQYF. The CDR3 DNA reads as TGCGCCAGCAGCTTGGGGCCAGTTGACGAGCAGTACTTC.

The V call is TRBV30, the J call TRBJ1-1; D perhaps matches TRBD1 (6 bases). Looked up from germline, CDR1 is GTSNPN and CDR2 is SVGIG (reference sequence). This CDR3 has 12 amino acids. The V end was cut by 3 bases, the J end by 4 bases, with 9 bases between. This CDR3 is CAWRTGGTEAFF. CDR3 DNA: TGTGCCTGGAGGACAGGAGGCACTGAAGCTTTCTTT.